The T cell receptor (beta chain) described here comes from a study of identical twins. The CDR3 totals 14 residues. The germline CDR1 and CDR2 sequences are SGHRS and YFSETQ. V was shortened by 1 base and J by 4 bases, with 11 bases between the two germline ends. Overall study results and limits: Model-predicted out-of-frame TCR alpha sharing fell below observed values in monozygotic twins. Conclusions leaned on cross-sectional statistical analysis and did not track the same donors over time.

Via MiXCR, TCRdb re-called the 5' RACE reads, giving one row per CDR3 protein. The table lists some 630,000 distinct CDR3 sequences, under 8.5% of them singletons. This clonotype was seen a few times. Its antigen remains unknown. These data were also reused for a study on yellow fever vaccine responses in identical twins.

This chain joins TRBV5-1 and TRBJ1-1; D is ambiguous. Input material: PBMCs. This sequence was found in a woman aged 18-29 years in good health. The CDR3 nucleotides read TGCGCCAGCAGCTTGCGAGGAGGGATCACTGAAGCTTTCTTT. Encoded protein: CASSLRGGITEAFF.